This is a list of T cell receptor beta chains from one sample in a study of T-cell reconstitution after alpha-beta-depleted transplantation in children. TCRdb called the PCR reads again in MiXCR, with one record for every CDR3 protein. Of about 420,000 distinct CDR3 sequences detected, around 15% appear once; the ten largest clones hold 25% to 30%. The sample consisted of PBMCs, mostly from graft donor cells, taken 360 days after TCRalphabeta/CD19-depleted stem cell transplant. These receptors originate from a boy less than two years old who had a stem cell transplant for Wiskott-Aldrich syndrome, so the T cells may come from the graft donor. The CDR3 runs from the conserved cysteine through the conserved F or W. The D gene is left open where the match is weak. Rows give clone size only sometimes, using once, few, many, or a class for an expanded clone.

J gene	clone size	V gene	D gene	CDR3 DNA	CDR3 protein
TRBJ2-1	-	TRBV20-1	-	TGCAGTGCTACCCACCCGGCGGAGGTTAACAATGAGCAGTTCTTC	CSATHPAEVNNEQFF
TRBJ2-5	-	TRBV5-6	-	TGTGCCAGCAGCTTGGGTGGAGGGGGATACGAGACCCAGTACTTC	CASSLGGGGYETQYF
TRBJ1-2	few	TRBV5-1	TRBD1	TGCGCCAGCAAGCCACAGGGGGGAGGCGGCTACACCTTC	CASKPQGGGGYTF
TRBJ2-2	-	TRBV4-2	TRBD1	TGTGCCAGCAGCCAAGTAGGTAGGGGGCGCATCGCCGGGGAGCTGTTTTTT	CASSQVGRGRIAGELFF
TRBJ2-7	few	TRBV5-1	-	TGCGCCAGCAGCTTGGGAACAGGACCCACCTACGAGCAGTACTTC	CASSLGTGPTYEQYF
TRBJ2-2	once	TRBV11-1	-	TGTGCCAGCAGCTTAGGCCGGAGAAAGGAGGAGGAGACCGGGGAGCTGTTTTTT	CASSLGRRKEEETGELFF
TRBJ2-2	-	TRBV5-1	-	TGCGCCAGCAGCTTACGTGGGCCGTACACCGGGGAGCTGTTTTTT	CASSLRGPYTGELFF
TRBJ2-2	few	TRBV18	-	TGTGCCAGCTCACTACTCGAAGTGAACACCGGGGAGCTGTTTTTT	CASSLLEVNTGELFF
TRBJ1-1	many	TRBV5-6	-	TGTGCCAGCAGTTTAATGGGACTCTTTTTTGAAGCTTTCTTT	CASSLMGLFFEAFF
TRBJ2-3	few	TRBV29-1	-	TGCAGCGTAAGAGAGACCCCTAGCACAGATACGCAGTATTTT	CSVRETPSTDTQYF
TRBJ2-4	-	TRBV20-1	TRBD2	TGCAGTGCTCCTGGACTAGCGGGGAACATTCAGTACTTC	CSAPGLAGNIQYF
TRBJ2-1	-	TRBV19	TRBD2	TGTGCCAGTAGTATAGTAGCGGGAGGAGACAATGAGCAGTTCTTC	CASSIVAGGDNEQFF
TRBJ2-7	once	TRBV6-2/TRBV6-3	-	TGTGCCAGCAGTTACAGGACCACATACGAGCAGTACTTC	CASSYRTTYEQYF
TRBJ1-1	once	TRBV29-1	TRBD1	TGCAGCGCCAGGGACAGTGAAGCTTTCTTT	CSARDSEAFF
TRBJ1-1	-	TRBV5-1	-	TGCGCCAGCAGTTTGCTAGCAGGGAGCACTGAAGCTTTCTTT	CASSLLAGSTEAFF
TRBJ1-5	-	TRBV4-3	-	TGCGCCAGCAGCCAAGATCATTGGCAGGGAAATCAGCCCCAGCATTTT	CASSQDHWQGNQPQHF
TRBJ2-2	few	TRBV11-2	-	TGTGCCAGCAGCTTGGGGAGTTACACCGGGGAGCTGTTTTTT	CASSLGSYTGELFF
TRBJ2-2	-	TRBV29-1	-	TGCAGCGTGGGACAGAACACCGGGGAGCTGTTTTTT	CSVGQNTGELFF
TRBJ1-1	few	TRBV28	-	TGTGCCAGCAGTTTGGACGGGATTTCTGAAGCTTTCTTT	CASSLDGISEAFF
TRBJ2-1	many	TRBV9	TRBD2	TGTGCCAGCAGCGTAGCCCCCAGCGGGAGCCACAATGAGCAGTTCTTC	CASSVAPSGSHNEQFF
TRBJ1-1	-	TRBV5-6	-	TGTGCCAGCAGCACTACCGGGCCTCGCAAAACTGAAGCTTTCTTT	CASSTTGPRKTEAFF
TRBJ2-1	few	TRBV5-1	TRBD2	TGCGCCAGCAGCTTGGTATTAGCGGGGTACAATGAGCAGTTCTTC	CASSLVLAGYNEQFF